This TCR beta chain was observed in a study of T-cell memory formation after mild COVID-19. Study background: TCR clusters mostly belonged to single donors.

On this clonotype itself: No antigen is known for it.

TCR alpha and TCR beta cDNA libraries with sample barcodes and UMIs came from 5'RACE using constant-segment primers. TCRdb redid the calling of the 5' RACE reads with MiXCR, one entry per CDR3 protein. The sample consists of about 600,000 distinct CDR3 sequences, about 20% of them appearing once. Broader study findings: There was a balanced CD4/CD8 profile in clones contracting day 15 to 85, and later expanders leaned CD4+. The CD4+ clones that contracted clustered mainly within CM and EM, and the CD8+ clones concentrated in EMRA.

The TCR originated in an adult woman who had mild COVID-19 (a few samples of this study predate the infection). Cell type and time point are not known. The material sequenced was PBMCs or a T cell subset sorted from them (not recorded which).

The CDR3 DNA reads as TGTGCCACCAGCAGCCCGTCGGGGGGATCGAACACCGGGGAGCTGTTTTTT. It encodes CATSSPSGGSNTGELFF. The rearrangement links TRBV15 to TRBJ2-2; 7 positions match TRBD2. The trim removed 3 bases at V and 0 bases at J, leaving 7 bases unmatched. This CDR3 contains 17 residues. Germline V lookup: CDR1 LNHNV, CDR2 YYDKDF (reference sequence). Based on the CDR3 plus reference TRBV15 and TRBJ2-2, the full variable domain is DAMVIQNPRYQVTQFGKPVTLSCSQTLNHNVMYWYQQKSSQAPKLLFHYYDKDFNNEADTPDNFQSRRPNTSFCFLDIRSPGLGDTAMYLCATSSPSGGSNTGELFFGEGSRLTVL.